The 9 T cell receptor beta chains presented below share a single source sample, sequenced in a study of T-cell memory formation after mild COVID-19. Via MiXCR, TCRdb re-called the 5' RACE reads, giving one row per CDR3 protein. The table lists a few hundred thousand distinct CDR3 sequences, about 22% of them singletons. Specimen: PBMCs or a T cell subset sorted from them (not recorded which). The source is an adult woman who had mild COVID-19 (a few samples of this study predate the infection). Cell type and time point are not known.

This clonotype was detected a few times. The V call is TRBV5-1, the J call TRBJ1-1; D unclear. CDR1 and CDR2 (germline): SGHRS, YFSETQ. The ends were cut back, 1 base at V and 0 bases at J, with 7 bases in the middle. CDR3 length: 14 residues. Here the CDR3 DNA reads TGCGCCAGCAGCTTGTTTAGTATGAACACTGAAGCTTTCTTT. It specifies CASSLFSMNTEAFF.

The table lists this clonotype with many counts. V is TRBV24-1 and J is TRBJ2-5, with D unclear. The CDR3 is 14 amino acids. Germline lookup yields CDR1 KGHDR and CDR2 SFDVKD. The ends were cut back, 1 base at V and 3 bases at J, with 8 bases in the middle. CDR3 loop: CATSDFEKEETQYF. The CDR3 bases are TGTGCCACCAGTGATTTTGAGAAAGAAGAGACCCAGTACTTC.

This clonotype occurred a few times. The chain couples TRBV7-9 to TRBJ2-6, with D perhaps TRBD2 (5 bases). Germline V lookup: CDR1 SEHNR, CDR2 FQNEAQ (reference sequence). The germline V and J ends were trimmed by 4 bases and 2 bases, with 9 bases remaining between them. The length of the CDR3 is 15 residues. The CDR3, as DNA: TGTGCCAGCAGCTACGGACTGGCTGGGGCCAACGTCCTGACTTTC. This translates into CASSYGLAGANVLTF.

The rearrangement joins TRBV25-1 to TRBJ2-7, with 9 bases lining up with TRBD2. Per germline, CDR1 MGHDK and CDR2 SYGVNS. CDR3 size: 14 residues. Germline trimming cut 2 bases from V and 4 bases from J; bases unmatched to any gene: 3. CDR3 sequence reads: CASSEGTSYYEQYF. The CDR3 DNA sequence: TGTGCCAGCAGTGAAGGGACTAGCTATTACGAGCAGTACTTC.

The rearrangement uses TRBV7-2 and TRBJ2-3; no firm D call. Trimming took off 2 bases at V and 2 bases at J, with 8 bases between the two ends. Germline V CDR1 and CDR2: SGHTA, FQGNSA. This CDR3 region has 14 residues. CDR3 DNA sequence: TGTGCCAGCAGCTTAAGGTCCAACACAGATACGCAGTATTTT. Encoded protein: CASSLRSNTDTQYF.

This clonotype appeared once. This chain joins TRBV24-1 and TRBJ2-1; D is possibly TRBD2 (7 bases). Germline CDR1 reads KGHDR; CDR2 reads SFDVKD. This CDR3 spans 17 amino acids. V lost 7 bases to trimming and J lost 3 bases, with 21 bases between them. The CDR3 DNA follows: TGTGCCACCAGCCCTGAGGGGGGGGCGGCCCTCTACAATGAGCAGTTCTTC. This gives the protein CATSPEGGAALYNEQFF.

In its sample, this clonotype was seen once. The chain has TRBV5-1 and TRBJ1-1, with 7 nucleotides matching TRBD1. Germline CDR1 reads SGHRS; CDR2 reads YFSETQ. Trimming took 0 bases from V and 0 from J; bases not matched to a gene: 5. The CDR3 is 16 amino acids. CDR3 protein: CASSLDWQGVNTEAFF. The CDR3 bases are TGCGCCAGCAGCTTGGACTGGCAGGGGGTGAACACTGAAGCTTTCTTT.

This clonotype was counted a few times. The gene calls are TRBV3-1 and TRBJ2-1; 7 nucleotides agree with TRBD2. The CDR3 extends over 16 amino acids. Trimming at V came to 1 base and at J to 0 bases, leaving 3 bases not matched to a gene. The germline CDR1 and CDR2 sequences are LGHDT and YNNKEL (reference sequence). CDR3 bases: TGTGCCAGCAGCCAAGTGGGGGGGAGCTCCTACAATGAGCAGTTCTTC. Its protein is CASSQVGGSSYNEQFF.

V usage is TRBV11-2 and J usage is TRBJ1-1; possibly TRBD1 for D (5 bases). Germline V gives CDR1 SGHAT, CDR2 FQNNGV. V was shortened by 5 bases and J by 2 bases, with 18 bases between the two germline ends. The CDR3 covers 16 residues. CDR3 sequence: CASSRGGVRFNTEAFF. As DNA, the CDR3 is TGTGCCAGCAGCCGAGGAGGGGTCAGGTTTAACACTGAAGCTTTCTTT. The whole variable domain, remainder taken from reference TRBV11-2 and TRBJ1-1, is EAGVAQSPRYKIIEKRQSVAFWCNPISGHATLYWYQQILGQGPKLLIQFQNNGVVDDSQLPKDRFSAERLKGVDSTLKIQPAKLEDSAVYLCASSRGGVRFNTEAFFGQGTRLTVV.